This T cell receptor beta chain was identified in a study of T-cell memory formation after mild COVID-19. Findings and caveats of the study: Among contracting clones, CD4+ were mainly CM/EM and CD8+ enriched in EMRA.

Details on this clonotype: Its target is unknown.

The V gene end was trimmed by 4 bases and the J gene end by 2 bases; junction bases not matched to a gene: 5. There are 16 residues in the CDR3. TCRdb reprocessed the 5' RACE reads via MiXCR and lists one record per CDR3 protein. This sample has just over 300,000 distinct CDR3 sequences; approximately 19% occur once, and the top ten carry 21%. This sequence originates from a man aged 18 to 29 who had mild COVID-19 (a few samples of this study predate the infection). Cell type and time point are not known. Sequenced material: PBMCs or a T cell subset sorted from them (not recorded which). This chain connects TRBV12-3 or TRBV12-4 to TRBJ2-3; TRBD2 matches at 11 bases. CDR3 sequence reads: CASSYLAGGLTDTQYF. In nucleotides, the CDR3 is TGTGCCAGCAGTTATCTAGCGGGGGGCCTCACAGATACGCAGTATTTT.